The clone carrying this T cell receptor beta chain was counted ten times or more. The antigen is not known. The CDR3 is made up of 16 amino acids. Losses at the gene ends were 5 bases for V and 2 bases for J; bases not matched to a gene: 9. The germline V gene has CDR1 SNHLY and CDR2 FYNNEI. The sample comes from a study of early T cells in non-severe SARS-CoV-2 infection. Turning to the study itself: Bulk RNA from unsorted whole blood was sequenced; chains were unpaired.

Separate cDNA molecules each had unique molecular identifiers attached to them. TCRdb itself ran the 5' RACE reads through MiXCR, one entry per CDR3 protein. The repertoire includes more than 90,000 distinct CDR3 sequences, approximately 10% of them detected once, and roughly 5% sits in the top ten. Study conclusions and caveats: The study's VDJdb matching favored anti-spike CD8 responses and missed private and CD4 specificities.

Sequenced input: whole blood. The chain is built from TRBV2 and TRBJ2-4, with 7 bases lining up with TRBD1. This clonotype was obtained from an adult who was a healthcare worker with PCR-confirmed SARS-CoV-2 infection or an uninfected control (not recorded which). CDR3 DNA sequence: TGTGCCAGCAGTCTCACAGGGGTCGGTTCCAAAAACATTCAGTACTTC. This translates into CASSLTGVGSKNIQYF.